This T cell receptor (beta chain) originates from a study of blood T cell repertoires in COVID-19. Background on the study: The origin of the acute and convalescent COVID-19 samples was the United States, Italy and Spain. Sample material is recorded as cDNA or gDNA derived from T cells, B-cell-depleted T cells, or PBMCs.

Sequencing was performed with immunoSEQ multiplex PCR; in TCRdb, only in-frame clones are kept and a portion is missing. This sample yields some 220,000 clones, of which approximately 84% are seen a single time; over 2.5% belongs to the top ten. The germline V gene encodes CDR1 MNHEY and CDR2 SVGAGI. The V and J ends lost 2 bases and 0 bases respectively, with 8 bases between them. This CDR3 region has 15 residues. With regard to this clone: This same CDR3 is encoded by further DNA sequences in the sample.

The chain uses TRBV6-5 and TRBJ2-1; possibly TRBD1 for D (6 bases). The sample was peripheral blood. The clonotype comes from a woman aged 25 to 39 who had recovered from COVID-19. The CDR3 is CASSYVDSSYNEQFF. CDR3 coding DNA: TGTGCCAGCAGTTACGTGGACAGCTCCTACAATGAGCAGTTCTTC.